The present entry profiles one T cell receptor (beta chain) with its context. This sample was taken from a study of blood T cell repertoires in COVID-19. Study background: Both acute and convalescent COVID-19 samples were obtained from the United States, Italy and Spain. The cDNA or gDNA used as material had been derived from T cells, B-cell-depleted T cells, or PBMCs.

Trimming at V came to 4 bases and at J to 1 base, leaving 4 bases not matched to a gene. Germline CDR1 and CDR2: SGHRS and YFSETQ. This CDR3 contains 15 residues. Under the authors' procedure: The authors estimated nucleated cell counts from reference gene primer amplification. The data were produced by immunoSEQ multiplex PCR, yet TCRdb's version contains in-frame clones alone and is incomplete. Clone size and the V and J calls come from that table; the DNA yielded D and trimming. The sample shows tens of thousands of clones, approximately 90% of them seen only once. Sample: peripheral blood. This chain links TRBV5-1 with TRBJ1-4; TRBD1 aligns across 7 bases. This sequence was found in a human donor in a cohort sampled during active COVID-19. The CDR3 DNA reads TGCGCCAGCAGCATCCGACAGGGAACTAATGAAAAACTGTTTTTT. Protein: CASSIRQGTNEKLFF.